This is a list of T cell receptor beta chains from one sample in a study of blood T cell repertoires in COVID-19. Some clones are missing from TCRdb's copy, which holds only in-frame ones; the method was immunoSEQ multiplex PCR. The sample carries some 53,000 clones, about nine tenths recorded once. Sequenced input: peripheral blood. The receptors shown here come from a man between 65 and 79 years old with acute or convalescent COVID-19. CDR3s include the opening cysteine and the closing phenylalanine or tryptophan. The order of the fields is clone size, V gene, D gene, J gene, CDR3 protein, CDR3 DNA. A D gene is named only where the DNA matches it firmly. Part of the rows lack a size; the others show once, few, many or a class for expanded clones.

size: NA; V: TRBV19; D: NA; J: TRBJ1-1; CDR3: CASSIVATEAFF; DNA: TGTGCCAGTAGTATAGTGGCCACTGAAGCTTTCTTT
size: NA; V: TRBV6-5; D: NA; J: TRBJ1-3; CDR3: CASSLQAGNTIYF; DNA: TGTGCCAGCAGTTTACAGGCTGGAAACACCATATATTTT
size: NA; V: TRBV2; D: NA; J: TRBJ1-1; CDR3: CASSQGFHTEAFF; DNA: TGTGCCAGCAGTCAGGGGTTTCACACTGAAGCTTTCTTT
size: NA; V: TRBV5-4; D: NA; J: TRBJ2-1; CDR3: CASSLPAGAYNEQFF; DNA: TGTGCCAGCAGCTTGCCAGCGGGCGCTTACAATGAGCAGTTCTTC
size: NA; V: TRBV19; D: TRBD1; J: TRBJ1-1; CDR3: CASSRSPGTGNGAEAFF; DNA: TGTGCCAGTAGTAGAAGTCCCGGGACAGGGAATGGAGCTGAAGCTTTCTTT
size: NA; V: TRBV27; D: NA; J: TRBJ1-3; CDR3: CASSSVRGTNSGNTIYF; DNA: TGTGCCAGCAGTTCCGTCAGGGGTACCAACTCTGGAAACACCATATATTTT
size: NA; V: TRBV24-1; D: NA; J: TRBJ2-2; CDR3: CATSDPTRQNPGELFF; DNA: TGTGCCACCAGTGATCCGACCCGACAGAACCCCGGGGAGCTGTTTTTT
size: NA; V: TRBV4-3; D: TRBD1; J: TRBJ2-5; CDR3: CASSRFWTGGIGETQYF; DNA: TGCGCCAGCAGCCGATTTTGGACAGGGGGCATCGGAGAGACCCAGTACTTC
size: NA; V: TRBV2; D: NA; J: TRBJ2-5; CDR3: CASSGTEQETQYF; DNA: TGTGCCAGCAGCGGGACTGAACAAGAGACCCAGTACTTC
size: NA; V: TRBV5-4; D: NA; J: TRBJ1-2; CDR3: CASSAPGRGNYGYTF; DNA: TGTGCCAGCAGCGCCCCGGGTCGGGGAAACTATGGCTACACCTTC
size: NA; V: TRBV6-1; D: TRBD1; J: TRBJ1-1; CDR3: CASIRTGLMNTEAFF; DNA: TGTGCCAGCATTCGGACAGGTCTAATGAACACTGAAGCTTTCTTT
size: NA; V: TRBV7-9; D: NA; J: TRBJ1-4; CDR3: CASSLKDSPNEKLFF; DNA: TGTGCCAGCAGCCTCAAGGACAGCCCGAATGAAAAACTGTTTTTT
size: NA; V: TRBV7-2; D: TRBD1; J: TRBJ2-2; CDR3: CASSLRDRDFRGTGELFF; DNA: TGTGCCAGCAGCTTGCGAGACAGGGATTTTAGAGGCACCGGGGAGCTGTTTTTT
size: few; V: TRBV12-3/TRBV12-4; D: NA; J: TRBJ1-2; CDR3: CASSDTGYGYTF; DNA: TGTGCCAGCAGTGATACAGGGTATGGCTACACCTTC
size: NA; V: TRBV19; D: TRBD2; J: TRBJ2-7; CDR3: CASSMVAGASYEQYF; DNA: TGTGCCAGTAGTATGGTAGCGGGAGCCTCCTACGAGCAGTACTTC
size: NA; V: TRBV11-3; D: NA; J: TRBJ2-2; CDR3: CASSLNTGELFF; DNA: TGTGCCAGCAGTCTGAACACCGGGGAGCTGTTTTTT